Listed below are T cell receptor beta chains from one sample, sequenced in a study of PD-L1 blockade in urothelial cancer. Data came from immunoSEQ multiplex PCR; TCRdb stores just in-frame clones and leaves some out. Of some 120,000 clones listed, around 84% are singletons. Sample: PBMCs, taken around atezolizumab (anti-PD-L1) treatment. These TCRs come from a man over 45 with urothelial cancer. CDR3s include the opening cysteine and the closing phenylalanine or tryptophan. The order of the fields is D gene, J gene, clone size, V gene, CDR3 protein, CDR3 DNA. A D gene is named only where the DNA matches it firmly. A clone size is listed for some rows: how often the clone was seen (once, few, many), or a class if it is expanded.

TRBD1 TRBJ2-7 - TRBV28 CASSPRTGGDYEQYF TGTGCCAGCAGTCCCCGGACAGGAGGAGACTACGAGCAGTACTTC
- TRBJ2-3 once TRBV27 CASISLARTDTQYF TGTGCCAGCATTAGTCTAGCGAGGACAGATACGCAGTATTTT
TRBD2 TRBJ2-2 - TRBV9 CASSPHGAGDTGELFF TGTGCCAGCAGCCCCCATGGGGCGGGAGACACCGGGGAGCTGTTTTTT
- TRBJ2-6 few TRBV4-1 CASSQDRAGGANVLTF TGCGCCAGCAGCCAAGACCGGGCGGGGGGGGCCAACGTCCTGACTTTC
TRBD2 TRBJ2-7 once TRBV19 CASSIDPSGYEQYF TGTGCCAGTAGTATAGATCCTAGCGGCTACGAGCAGTACTTC
- TRBJ2-7 few TRBV2 CASDSGSYEQYF TGTGCCAGCGATTCAGGGTCCTACGAGCAGTACTTC
TRBD2 TRBJ2-1 - TRBV18 CASSTSGRPPNEQFF TGTGCCAGCTCAACTAGCGGGAGGCCCCCCAATGAGCAGTTCTTC
TRBD1 TRBJ1-1 - TRBV28 CASRTQQGGEAFF TGTGCCAGCAGAACTCAGCAGGGGGGAGAAGCTTTCTTT
TRBD2 TRBJ2-1 once TRBV11-3 CASSASGSWGEQFF TGTGCCAGCAGCGCTAGCGGGTCCTGGGGTGAGCAGTTCTTC
TRBD1 TRBJ1-5 - TRBV4-2 CASSQAPAGGYQPQHF TGTGCCAGCAGCCAAGCTCCTGCAGGGGGATATCAGCCCCAGCATTTT
- TRBJ1-2 - TRBV28 CASSPSSYGYTF TGTGCCAGCAGTCCCTCTTCGTATGGCTACACCTTC
TRBD2 TRBJ2-1 - TRBV29-1 CSVELTAISGRTFF TGCAGCGTTGAATTGACAGCCATTAGCGGGAGGACGTTCTTC
TRBD1 TRBJ1-4 once TRBV28 CASREGLMGQGSRKLFF TGTGCCAGCAGGGAAGGGTTAATGGGACAGGGGTCTCGAAAACTGTTTTTT
- TRBJ2-1 - TRBV19 CASSIVLVRYDEQFF TGTGCCAGTAGTATAGTCCTAGTTCGGTACGATGAGCAGTTCTTC
TRBD2 TRBJ2-1 - TRBV5-1 CASSWGRLAGGDNEQFF TGCGCCAGCAGCTGGGGGCGACTAGCGGGAGGGGACAATGAGCAGTTCTTC
- TRBJ1-6 - TRBV4-1 CASSQDWAGGYSPLHF TGCGCCAGCAGCCAAGATTGGGCGGGGGGCTATTCACCCCTCCACTTT
- TRBJ2-3 - TRBV2 CASSVLADTQYF TGTGCCAGCAGTGTTTTAGCAGATACGCAGTATTTT
- TRBJ2-1 - TRBV5-1 CASSLEWAATNEQFF TGCGCCAGCAGCTTGGAATGGGCAGCAACTAATGAGCAGTTCTTC
TRBD1 TRBJ1-2 once TRBV27 CASSPGTGFGYTF TGTGCCAGCAGCCCCGGGACAGGGTTTGGCTACACCTTC
TRBD1 TRBJ1-6 once TRBV30 CAWSVSVGGKVTPLHF TGTGCCTGGAGTGTTTCGGTAGGGGGCAAGGTGACACCCCTCCACTTT
TRBD2 TRBJ2-3 - TRBV7-2 CASSLAGTSGRSDTQYF TGTGCCAGCAGCTTAGCGGGGACTAGCGGGAGATCAGATACGCAGTATTTT
- TRBJ2-7 - TRBV4-2 CASSQERTVSYEQYF TGTGCCAGCAGCCAGGAGCGGACAGTGTCCTACGAGCAGTACTTC
- TRBJ2-5 few TRBV11-3 CASSFQGGQETQYF TGTGCCAGCAGCTTTCAGGGGGGCCAAGAGACCCAGTACTTC
TRBD2 TRBJ2-7 - TRBV18 CASSPSGDSYEQYF TGTGCCAGCTCACCTAGCGGGGACTCCTACGAGCAGTACTTC